This T cell receptor beta chain was documented in a study of blood T cell repertoires in COVID-19 (dated by TCRdb to the early 2020s). About the full investigation: The collaborator samples originated in the United States, Italy and Spain and spanned the acute and convalescent phases of COVID-19. The prospective study material was composed of cDNA or gDNA derived from T cells, B-cell-depleted T cells, or PBMCs. Deeply sampled blood TCRbeta repertoires from subjects exposed to, actively infected with, or recovered from COVID-19 were included in the dataset. A freely available public database, intended as a resource for researchers studying the immune response to SARS-CoV-2, is where the repertoires were released. The samples were drawn from two sources: the first 160 participants of the ongoing ImmuneRACE study, and approximately 1,300 subjects contributed by 6 global collaborators. The sample metadata nearly always contained a de-identified subject ID, COVID-19 status, age in years and sex. Where available, HLA class I and class II types were taken from metadata supplied by the sample provider and were not determined by assay-based typing.

TCRbeta CDR3 regions were amplified from genomic DNA using the immunoSEQ Assay, a bias-controlled multiplex PCR. The original methods were these. The number of nucleated cells in each sample was estimated by amplification of reference gene primers within the assay. Sequence reads were collapsed and filtered to measure the absolute abundance of every unique TCRbeta CDR3 rearrangement. For each sample, productive Simpson clonality was calculated as the square root of Simpson's diversity index across productive rearrangements. TCRdb re-hosts the immuneACCESS table, in-frame sequences only. Its copies lack some clones; in the studies checked, an unresolved V gene accounts for under half of them, and the cause for the rest is not known. That table furnishes V, J and clone size, whereas the DNA furnished D and trimming. For this sample there are some 120,000 clones; 60% to 80% appear just once. The top ten hold over 6.5% of the sample.

The research as a whole found: How much clinical and demographic metadata was included differed by source and by participant, and the metadata was provided uncurated.

Each collaborating institution followed its own protocols to collect whole blood in K2EDTA tubes. Collaborator samples were shipped for TCRbeta analysis as frozen whole blood, isolated PBMCs, or DNA extracted from either sample type. Concerning this clone itself: Its antigen is currently not known. One base away there is no much larger clone; base qualities are not given.

The germline V gene specifies SGHRS as CDR1 and YFSETQ as CDR2. V loses 4 bases at its end and J loses 7 bases; junction bases beyond the gene matches: 12. The CDR3 covers 16 residues, taking in both the cysteine and the phenylalanine. Here the CDR3 DNA is all that survives: 48 bases in frame from base 1. The V gene is TRBV5-1 and the J gene is TRBJ1-4, and 8 junction bases match TRBD1. Sequences were obtained from peripheral blood. This TCR derives from a human donor in a cohort sampled during active COVID-19. The CDR3 protein: CASSPSQGVKTEKLFF. The nucleotide sequence reads TGCGCCAGCAGCCCGTCACAGGGGGTGAAGACTGAAAAACTGTTTTTT.